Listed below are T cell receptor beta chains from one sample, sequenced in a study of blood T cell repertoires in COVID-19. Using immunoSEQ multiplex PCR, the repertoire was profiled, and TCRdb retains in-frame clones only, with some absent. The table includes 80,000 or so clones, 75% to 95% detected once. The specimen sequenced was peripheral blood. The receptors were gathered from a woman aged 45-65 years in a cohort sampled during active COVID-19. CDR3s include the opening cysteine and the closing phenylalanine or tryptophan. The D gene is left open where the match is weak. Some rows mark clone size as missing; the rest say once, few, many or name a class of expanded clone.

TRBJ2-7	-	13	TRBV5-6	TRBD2	TGTGCCAGCAGCAGCGGGAGCTCCTACGAGCAGTACTTC	CASSSGSSYEQYF
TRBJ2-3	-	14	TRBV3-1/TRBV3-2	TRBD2	TGTGCCAGCAGCCAAGATCCTAGCGGTTATACGCAGTATTTT	CASSQDPSGYTQYF
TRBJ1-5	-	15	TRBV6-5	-	TGTGCCAGCAGTCCGACAGCGTACGGCAATCAGCCCCAGCATTTT	CASSPTAYGNQPQHF
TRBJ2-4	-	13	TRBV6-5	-	TGTGCCAGCAGTTACACCTCGGGAAACATTCAGTACTTC	CASSYTSGNIQYF
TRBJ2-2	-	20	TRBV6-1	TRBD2	TGTGCCAGCAGTGTCATCCCCGGGACTAGCGGGAGGGGCATGGGCGGGGAGCTGTTTTTT	CASSVIPGTSGRGMGGELFF
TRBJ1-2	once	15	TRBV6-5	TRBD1	TGTGCCAGCAGTTACGGGACAGGGGGCAACTATGGCTACACCTTC	CASSYGTGGNYGYTF
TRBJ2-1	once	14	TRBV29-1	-	TGCAGCGTGGCCCCGCCCGAATCCTACAATGAGCAGTTCTTC	CSVAPPESYNEQFF
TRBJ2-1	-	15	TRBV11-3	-	TGTGCCAGCAGCTTAAGGGCGGGTCCCTACAATGAGCAGTTCTTC	CASSLRAGPYNEQFF
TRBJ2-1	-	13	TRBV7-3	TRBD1	TGTGCCAGCAGCAGGGGACAGATCAATGAGCAGTTCTTC	CASSRGQINEQFF
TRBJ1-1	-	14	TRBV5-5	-	TGTGCCAGCAGCTTGAATACAGACAACACTGAAGCTTTCTTT	CASSLNTDNTEAFF
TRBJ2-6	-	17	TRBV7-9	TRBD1	TGTGCCAGCAGCCGTGGGGACAGGGACTCTGGGGCCAACGTCCTGACTTTC	CASSRGDRDSGANVLTF
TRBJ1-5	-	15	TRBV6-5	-	TGTGCCAGCAGACCGGGCACTCTTGACCGGGGTCGCCAGCATTTT	CASRPGTLDRGRQHF
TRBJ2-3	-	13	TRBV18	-	TGTGCCAGCTCACCGGGAGGCGCAGATACGCAGTATTTT	CASSPGGADTQYF
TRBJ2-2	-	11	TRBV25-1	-	TGTGCCAGCAGTCCCCACGGGGAGCTGTTTTTT	CASSPHGELFF
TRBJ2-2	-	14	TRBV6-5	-	TGTGCCAGCACGCGGACACCGAACACCGGGGAGCTGTTTTTT	CASTRTPNTGELFF
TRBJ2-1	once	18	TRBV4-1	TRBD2	TGCGCCAGCAGCCGCGCCGGGACTAGCGGGGGAGCATACAATGAGCAGTTCTTC	CASSRAGTSGGAYNEQFF
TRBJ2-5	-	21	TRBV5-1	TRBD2	TGCGCCAGCAGCTTGGTGAGGGGCCCCAAGTGGGGTAGCGGGAGCCAAGAGACCCAGTACTTC	CASSLVRGPKWGSGSQETQYF
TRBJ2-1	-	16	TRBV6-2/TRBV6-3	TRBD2	TGTGCCAGCAGTGACCGGACTAGCGGGAGACTGAATGAGCAGTTCTTC	CASSDRTSGRLNEQFF
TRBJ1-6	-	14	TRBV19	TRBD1	TGTGCCAGTAGTCCCGGACAGGAGAATTCACCCCTCCACTTT	CASSPGQENSPLHF
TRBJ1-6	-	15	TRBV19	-	TGTGCCAGTAGAGAGGCTGGGACAATGAATTCACCCCTCCACTTT	CASREAGTMNSPLHF
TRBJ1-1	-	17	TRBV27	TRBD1	TGTGCCAGCAGACTCAAGGGGGCAGGGGATGTGAACACTGAAGCTTTCTTT	CASRLKGAGDVNTEAFF
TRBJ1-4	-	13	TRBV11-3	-	TGTGCCAGCAGCCGGGGGGGAGATGGAAAACTGTTTTTT	CASSRGGDGKLFF
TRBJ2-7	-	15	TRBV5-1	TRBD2	TGCGCCAGCAGCTTGGGGGCTAGCGGGGCCTACGAGCAGTACTTC	CASSLGASGAYEQYF
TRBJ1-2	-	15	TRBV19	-	TGTGCCAGTAGTATCTTCCGGGGGGAGGTATATGGCTACACCTTC	CASSIFRGEVYGYTF
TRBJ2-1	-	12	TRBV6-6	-	TGTGCCAGCAGTTACCCTGACAATGAGCAGTTCTTC	CASSYPDNEQFF
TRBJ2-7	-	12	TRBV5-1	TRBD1	TGCGCCAGCAGCCGACAGGGCCGCGAGCAGTACTTC	CASSRQGREQYF
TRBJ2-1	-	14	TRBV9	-	TGTGCCAGCAGCGTAGGGCAGGGCAGTGGTGAGCAGTTCTTC	CASSVGQGSGEQFF
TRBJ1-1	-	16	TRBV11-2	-	TGTGCCAGCAGCTTAGATCTGGGGGGGGTGGGCACTGAAGCTTTCTTT	CASSLDLGGVGTEAFF
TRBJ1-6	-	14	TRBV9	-	TGTGCCAGCAGCGTAGGAGGGCTCAATTCACCCCTCCACTTT	CASSVGGLNSPLHF
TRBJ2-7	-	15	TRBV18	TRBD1	TGTGCCAGCTCACCATTGGGGGACAGTACCTACGAGCAGTACTTC	CASSPLGDSTYEQYF
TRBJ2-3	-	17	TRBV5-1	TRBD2	TGCGCCAGCGCTCCGGGACTAGCGGGAGGGATGACAGATACGCAGTATTTT	CASAPGLAGGMTDTQYF